This TCR beta chain is from a study of cytomegalovirus exposure and HLA in healthy donors. The CDR3 has 16 residues. From germline, CDR1 is SGHDT and CDR2 YYEEEE. V shed 0 bases and J shed 0 bases, with 11 bases lying between them. Regarding this clone: Its antigen is still unknown.

Points from the study as a whole: Common viral pathogens (according to a later analysis) appeared linked to several of the most significant clusters. TRBV6-2, TRBV6-3 and other indistinguishable V segments were excluded.

With 60 Vbeta and 13 Jbeta primers, the PCR was carried out. Sequencing was performed with immunoSEQ multiplex PCR; in TCRdb, only in-frame clones are kept and a portion is missing. The data show over 100,000 clones, approximately 74% seen once. The sequencing sample was made of PBMCs. This receptor was taken from a man aged 40-50 years in good health and CMV-seropositive. This chain links TRBV5-6 with TRBJ2-3, with unresolved D. CDR3 coding DNA: TGTGCCAGCAGCTTGGGGCTCGCACCGAGCACAGATACGCAGTATTTT. Translating it yields CASSLGLAPSTDTQYF.